These 2 T cell receptor beta chains were all obtained from the same sample, sequenced in a study of graft-versus-host responses after intestinal transplantation. Sequencing used immunoSEQ multiplex PCR; TCRdb keeps in-frame clones, though not all of them. The sample has roughly 34,000 clones, around 94% seen once; the top ten hold about 0.2%. Their target antigens are unknown. Sequencing was performed on unstimulated CD4+ T cells sorted from spleen or lymph node cells, taken before transplant. These receptors came from a human donor who was the organ donor for an intestinal transplant.

The gene calls are TRBV19 and TRBJ1-2, with unresolved D. Germline V gene sequence: CDR1 LNHDA, CDR2 SQIVND (reference sequence). The CDR3 covers 13 residues. The V end lost 7 bases, the J end lost 13 bases, and 22 bases lay between the germline ends. This CDR3 reads CASTSWPEGDLTF. The CDR3 nucleotides read TGTGCCAGTACTTCCTGGCCGGAGGGCGATCTCACCTTC.

The J gene is TRBJ2-6, the V gene TRBV7-9; TRBD2 might be the D (6 bases). The V gene lost 1 base and the J gene lost 0 bases, with 10 bases spanning the gap. Germline values: CDR1 SEHNR, CDR2 FQNEAQ (reference sequence). The length of the CDR3 is 17 residues. The CDR3 nucleotides read TGTGCCAGCAGCTTAGAGGGACTTGTCTCTGGGGCCAACGTCCTGACTTTC. Protein: CASSLEGLVSGANVLTF.